This T cell receptor beta chain was obtained from a study of cytomegalovirus exposure and HLA in healthy donors. Study findings and constraints: Later genetic work tied a missense DCLRE1C variant to beta-chain V and J trimming.

PCR involved 60 Vbeta and 13 Jbeta primers. Profiled with immunoSEQ multiplex PCR; TCRdb holds only in-frame clones, not every one. The sample holds about 160,000 clones, roughly four fifths seen once. The V end was cut by 4 bases, the J end by 3 bases, with 6 bases between. The germline V gene has CDR1 KGHSH and CDR2 LQKENI. This CDR3 is 12 amino acids long. On this clone: Its target is unknown.

This sequence was found in a man over 45 in good health and CMV-seropositive. The chain carries TRBV18 and TRBJ1-1, with D possibly TRBD1 on 6 matching bases. The specimen was PBMCs. The CDR3 loop reads CASSRTDTEAFF. CDR3 DNA sequence: TGTGCCAGCTCACGGACAGACACTGAAGCTTTCTTT.